This paragraph covers one TCR beta chain sequence. This record belongs to a study of blood T cell repertoires in COVID-19. About the research overall: Samples taken during acute and convalescent COVID-19 were collected in the United States, Italy and Spain.

Germline CDR1 reads SGHNT; CDR2 reads YENEEA. This CDR3 is 15 amino acids long. Trimming removed 4 bases at V and 5 bases at J, with 18 bases between. Assay: immunoSEQ multiplex PCR; the TCRdb copy retains only in-frame clones and omits some. The sample lists a few hundred thousand clones; over 75% were seen once. This chain links TRBV11-3 with TRBJ2-7; D possibly corresponds to TRBD2 (6 bases). Sequencing was performed on peripheral blood. The source is a woman in her twenties or thirties with acute or convalescent COVID-19. The CDR3 reads CASSSRAGGLNEQYF. The DNA of the CDR3 is TGTGCCAGCAGCTCCCGAGCTGGGGGGTTAAACGAGCAGTACTTC.